Below, 22 T cell receptor beta chains from the same sample are listed, as sequenced in a study of T cells after posttransplantation cyclophosphamide. Generated by immunoSEQ multiplex PCR, the TCRdb table keeps only in-frame clones and is missing some. The table includes about 15,000 clones, under 85% detected once. Sample: memory CD4+ T cells sorted from PBMCs. These receptors originate from a man aged 45-60 years.

The chain has TRBV5-8 and TRBJ1-2; D unresolved. This CDR3 is built from 12 residues. Trimming removed 4 bases at V and 4 bases at J, with 8 bases between. Germline V gene data show CDR1 as SGHTS and CDR2 as YDEGEE. The CDR3 region is CASSTPSYGYTF. As DNA, the CDR3 is TGTGCCAGCAGCACACCCAGCTATGGCTACACCTTC.

DNA of the CDR3: TGTGCCAGCAGCCAAGAACCGGGGGACGAGCAGTACTTC. Protein sequence: CASSQEPGDEQYF. The chain is built from TRBV7-2 and TRBJ2-7; D perhaps matches TRBD2 (6 bases). Deletions cut 5 bases from V and 5 bases from J, with 13 bases between. Per the germline V gene, CDR1 is SGHTA and CDR2 is FQGNSA. The CDR3 is made up of 13 amino acids.

The chain employs TRBV11-3 and TRBJ2-7, with TRBD1 matching over 8 bases. V was clipped by 5 bases and J by 7 bases; unmatched bases: 10. The CDR3 contains 14 residues. Germline V gene lookup returns CDR1 SGHNT and CDR2 YENEEA. CDR3: CASSTQTGAGEQYF. CDR3 in DNA: TGTGCCAGCAGCACCCAGACAGGGGCGGGTGAGCAGTACTTC.

The rearrangement joins TRBV9 to TRBJ2-2; 7 positions match TRBD1. The CDR3 extends over 14 amino acids. V lost 4 bases, J lost 5 bases, and 5 bases stayed unmatched. CDR1 and CDR2 (germline): SGDLS, YYNGEE. CDR3 sequence: CASSNVQGTGELFF. The CDR3 DNA is TGTGCCAGCAGCAACGTACAGGGGACCGGGGAGCTGTTTTTT.

The chain couples TRBV29-1 to TRBJ1-1; D is undetermined. CDR1 is SQVTM, CDR2 ANQGSEA, per germline. The length of the CDR3 is 13 residues. V was shortened by 2 bases and J by 7 bases, with 14 bases between the two germline ends. The CDR3 DNA reads TGCAGCGTTGAAATTTTCGGTGCCGGTGAAGCTTTCTTT. This codes for CSVEIFGAGEAFF.

V usage is TRBV28 and J usage is TRBJ1-4, with 8 bases lining up with TRBD1. Trimming at V came to 6 bases and at J to 10 bases, leaving 10 bases not matched to a gene. Per germline, CDR1 MDHEN and CDR2 SYDVKM. This CDR3 has 14 residues. Written as DNA, the CDR3 is TGTGCCAGCAGAACCGGACAGGGTGGGGGAAAACTGTTTTTT. It is translated as CASRTGQGGGKLFF. Full variable domain (rest looked up from reference TRBV28 and TRBJ1-4): DVKVTQSSRYLVKRTGEKVFLECVQDMDHENMFWYRQDPGLGLRLIYFSYDVKMKEKGDIPEGYSVSREKKERFSLILESASTNQTSMYLCASRTGQGGGKLFFGSGTQLSVL.

This clone was observed once. V is TRBV11-3 and J is TRBJ1-2; 7 nucleotides line up with TRBD1. The V gene end was trimmed by 2 bases and the J gene end by 5 bases; junction bases not matched to a gene: 2. The V gene's germline CDR1 is SGHNT and CDR2 YENEEA. CDR3 length: 13 amino acids. The CDR3 is CASSLRQGYGYTF. CDR3 coding DNA: TGTGCCAGCAGCTTAAGACAGGGTTATGGCTACACCTTC.

This sequence joins TRBV11-2 and TRBJ2-1; 9 nucleotides agree with TRBD2. V shed 1 base, J shed 7 bases, and the junction held 11 bases outside the gene matches. Germline V lookup: CDR1 SGHAT, CDR2 FQNNGV. CDR3 length: 17 amino acids. The CDR3 region has the DNA TGTGCCAGCAGCTTAGCGGGGCGGGGGGGCTTTCTGAATGAGCAGTTCTTC. The encoded protein is CASSLAGRGGFLNEQFF.

A few counts support this clone. The V gene is TRBV28, the J gene TRBJ1-5; 8 bases line up with TRBD1. The V gene end was trimmed by 5 bases and the J gene end by 0 bases; junction bases not matched to a gene: 6. The CDR3 contains 16 residues. CDR1 and CDR2 (germline): MDHEN, SYDVKM. The CDR3 protein is CASSAGGRDSNQPQHF. CDR3 in DNA: TGTGCCAGCAGTGCAGGGGGCCGGGATAGCAATCAGCCCCAGCATTTT.

This clone has a handful of counts. This sequence joins TRBV5-5 and TRBJ2-5; possibly TRBD2 for D (5 bases). Trimming pared 4 bases from V and 4 bases from J, leaving 14 bases between. This CDR3 is 14 amino acids long. Germline V gives CDR1 SGHKS, CDR2 YYEKEE (reference sequence). For the CDR3, the DNA is TGTGCCAGCAGCCACGAAAGACTAACAGAGACCCAGTACTTC. This encodes CASSHERLTETQYF.

This rearrangement joins TRBV13 to TRBJ2-2; the D gene is possibly TRBD2 (5 bases). Germline CDR1 is PRHDT and CDR2 is FYEKMQ (reference sequence). The CDR3 has 16 residues. Trimming took off 0 bases at V and 2 bases at J, with 10 bases between the two ends. CDR3 DNA sequence: TGTGCCAGCAGCTTAGGTTCGGGGTTCAACACCGGGGAGCTGTTTTTT. Translating gives CASSLGSGFNTGELFF. The full variable domain, its missing parts supplied by reference TRBV13 and TRBJ2-2, is AAGVIQSPRHLIKEKRETATLKCYPIPRHDTVYWYQQGPGQDPQFLISFYEKMQSDKGSIPDRFSAQQFSDYHSELNMSSLELGDSALYFCASSLGSGFNTGELFFGEGSRLTVL.

This chain connects TRBV7-2 to TRBJ1-2; D is unclear. The germline V and J ends were trimmed by 4 bases and 8 bases, with 11 bases remaining between them. CDR3 length equals 12 residues. Germline V gene data show CDR1 as SGHTA and CDR2 as FQGNSA. The CDR3: CASSSSPRGYTF. The CDR3 DNA is TGTGCCAGCAGCTCCAGTCCCCGAGGCTACACCTTC.

In its sample, this clone was seen a few times. The V call is TRBV5-6, the J call TRBJ1-2; weak D call: TRBD1 (5 bases). This CDR3 has 15 residues. From germline, CDR1 is SGHDT and CDR2 YYEEEE. V was pared by 4 bases and J by 1 base, with 14 bases between. This chain's CDR3 is CASSLAGRINYGYTF. The CDR3 DNA reads TGTGCCAGCAGCCTCGCGGGACGGATTAACTATGGCTACACCTTC.

V usage is TRBV9 and J usage is TRBJ1-2; D remains ambiguous. Germline CDR1 reads SGDLS; CDR2 reads YYNGEE. The CDR3 is made up of 16 amino acids. V was cut by 3 bases and J by 3 bases, with 18 bases left in between. The CDR3 region is CASSGHRHVTDYGYTF. The CDR3 DNA is TGTGCCAGCAGCGGACACCGACACGTAACCGACTATGGCTACACCTTC.

The chain has TRBV7-2 and TRBJ1-4, with D unclear. CDR1 is SGHTA, CDR2 FQGNSA, per germline. Trimming removed 3 bases at V and 5 bases at J, with 16 bases between. This CDR3 contains 16 residues. Here the CDR3 DNA reads TGTGCCAGCAGCTTTATCCCGGACTTCCCGAATGAAAAACTGTTTTTT. Translation gives CASSFIPDFPNEKLFF.

The CDR3 here is CASSPTRTSGSLVAYNEQFF. As DNA, the CDR3 is TGTGCCAGCAGCCCAACGAGGACTAGCGGGAGTTTGGTGGCTTACAATGAGCAGTTCTTC. The V and J genes are TRBV14 and TRBJ2-1; 13 nucleotides align to TRBD2. Germline values: CDR1 SGHDN, CDR2 FVKESK. The CDR3 contains 20 residues. V gave up 4 bases and J gave up 4 bases; unmatched junction bases: 16.

The chain carries TRBV7-2 and TRBJ1-3, with 8 bases identical to TRBD1. Germline CDR1 and CDR2: SGHTA and FQGNSA. The CDR3 has 17 residues. J was trimmed by 0 bases and V by 5 bases; bases with no gene match: 9. The CDR3 sequence is CASSRGQGSYSGNTIYF. The CDR3 region has the DNA TGTGCCAGCAGCAGAGGACAGGGATCCTACTCTGGAAACACCATATATTTT.

The chain carries TRBV6-1 and TRBJ2-3, with 8 bases that match TRBD2. V was pared by 2 bases and J by 1 base, with 2 bases of the junction left unmatched. Germline V gene sequence: CDR1 MNHNS, CDR2 SASEGT. The CDR3 has 15 amino acids. The CDR3 DNA follows: TGTGCCAGCAGTGAACCGGGACTAGGCACAGATACGCAGTATTTT. Residues: CASSEPGLGTDTQYF.

The chain has TRBV5-1 and TRBJ2-5; 7 bases match TRBD2. The J call may be in error: the DNA end matches TRBJ2-7 better. CDR1 and CDR2 (germline): SGHRS, YFSETQ. The CDR3 is 15 residues long. Here the CDR3 DNA reads TGCGCCAGCAGCTTGGTGGCGGGAGCCAGCTACGAGCAGTACTTC. Amino acids: CASSLVAGASYEQYF.

This clone was picked up one time. This rearrangement joins TRBV19 to TRBJ1-5; no clear D gene. The CDR3 has 15 residues. CDR1 is LNHDA, CDR2 SQIVND, per germline (reference sequence). V lost 4 bases, J lost 4 bases, and 14 bases lay in between. The CDR3 loop is CASSTPPGFNQPQHF. The CDR3 region has the DNA TGTGCCAGTAGTACACCTCCAGGTTTTAATCAGCCCCAGCATTTT.

The chain uses TRBV7-8 and TRBJ2-5; 11 bases are shared with TRBD2. The CDR3 sequence is 17 residues long. With V trimmed by 4 bases and J by 4 bases, 11 bases remained unmatched. Germline V CDR1 and CDR2: SGHVS, FQNEAQ. CDR3 residues: CASSSWRLAGGPETQYF. DNA of the CDR3: TGTGCCAGCAGCTCTTGGAGATTAGCGGGGGGGCCAGAGACCCAGTACTTC.

Regarding this clone: Other DNA sequences in the same sample also yield this CDR3. This chain connects TRBV10-2 to TRBJ2-6, with D tentatively TRBD2 (5 bases). With 9 bases removed from V and 4 bases from J, the gap between germline ends came to 22 bases. Germline CDR1 WSHSY, CDR2 SAAADI. The length of the CDR3 is 17 residues. The CDR3 sequence is CASNPRPRSGGANVLTF. In DNA, the CDR3 is TGCGCCAGTAACCCGAGACCCCGATCGGGAGGGGCCAACGTCCTGACTTTC.